This T cell receptor beta chain was recorded in a study of cytomegalovirus exposure and HLA in healthy donors. Study-wide results and caveats: For most subjects, TCR beta sequences were reported to predict HLA-A and HLA-B alleles with accuracy. Reportedly, fewer N-insertions than the approximately 690-donor mean appeared in an Asian-associated ancestry cluster in a later analysis. The presence/absence work took it that sequencing depth was about the same across donors. More clonal expansion characterized HLA-associated TCR beta chains than equally common others in a later analysis.

In the PCR, 60 Vbeta and 13 Jbeta primers were used. Clones were sequenced by immunoSEQ multiplex PCR, and TCRdb holds only the in-frame ones, with some missing. The sample has around 170,000 clones, approximately 84% seen once. On this clone: Its antigen is currently unknown.

With V trimmed by 5 bases and J by 3 bases, 3 bases remained unmatched. The germline gives CDR1 LGHNA, CDR2 YSLEER. This CDR3 comprises 13 residues. The sequencing input was PBMCs. This TCR came from a man aged 45-60 years in good health and CMV-seronegative. This sequence joins TRBV4-3 and TRBJ1-1, with TRBD1 identical over 7 bases. The CDR3 DNA is TGCGCCAGCAGCTTCACAGGGGACACTGAAGCTTTCTTT. It is translated as CASSFTGDTEAFF.